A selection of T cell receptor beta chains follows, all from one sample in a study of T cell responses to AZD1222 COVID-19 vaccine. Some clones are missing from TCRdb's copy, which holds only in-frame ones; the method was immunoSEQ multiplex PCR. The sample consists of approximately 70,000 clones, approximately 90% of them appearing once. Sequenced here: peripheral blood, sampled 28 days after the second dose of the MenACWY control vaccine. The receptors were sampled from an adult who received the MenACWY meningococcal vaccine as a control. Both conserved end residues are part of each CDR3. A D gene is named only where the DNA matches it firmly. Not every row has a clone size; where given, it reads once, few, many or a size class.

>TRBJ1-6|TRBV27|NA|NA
CASSFYGAGSPLHF
TGTGCCAGCAGTTTCTACGGGGCTGGGTCACCCCTCCACTTT
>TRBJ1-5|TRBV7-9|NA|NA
CASSSTNRDQPQHF
TGTGCCAGCAGCAGTACAAACAGGGATCAGCCCCAGCATTTT
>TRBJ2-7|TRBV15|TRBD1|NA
CATSRDSGTGAQQYF
TGTGCCACCAGCAGAGACTCCGGGACAGGGGCGCAGCAGTACTTC
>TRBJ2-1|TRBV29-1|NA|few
CSINLRDSLNNEQFF
TGCAGCATCAACCTCCGGGACTCGTTAAACAATGAGCAGTTCTTC
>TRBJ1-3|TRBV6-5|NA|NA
CASSLGLRSGNTIYF
TGTGCCAGCAGTTTGGGGCTGCGCTCTGGAAACACCATATATTTT
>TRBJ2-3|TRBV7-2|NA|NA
CASSSRGTDTDTQYF
TGTGCCAGCAGCTCCCGAGGAACAGACACAGATACGCAGTATTTT
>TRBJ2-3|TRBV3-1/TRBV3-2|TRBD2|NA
CASSRIAGDTDTQYF
TGTGCCAGCAGCCGTATCGCGGGGGACACAGATACGCAGTATTTT
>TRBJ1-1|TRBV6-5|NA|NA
CASITRASNTEAFF
TGTGCCAGCATCACCAGGGCCTCAAACACTGAAGCTTTCTTT
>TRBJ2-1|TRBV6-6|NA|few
CASSYSTANEQFF
TGTGCCAGCAGTTACTCGACGGCCAATGAGCAGTTCTTC
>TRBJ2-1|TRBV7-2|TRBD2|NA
CATQTSGGYNEQFF
TGTGCCACCCAGACTAGCGGGGGCTACAATGAGCAGTTCTTC
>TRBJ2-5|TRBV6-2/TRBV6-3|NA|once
CASSSAPGRVKETQYF
TGTGCCAGCAGTTCGGCCCCCGGGAGAGTTAAAGAGACCCAGTACTTC
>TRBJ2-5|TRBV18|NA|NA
CASSPVLVAQETQYF
TGTGCCAGCTCACCAGTTTTGGTGGCCCAAGAGACCCAGTACTTC
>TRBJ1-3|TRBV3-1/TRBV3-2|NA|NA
CASSQERGVRSGNTIYF
TGTGCCAGCAGCCAAGAGAGAGGGGTTCGCTCTGGAAACACCATATATTTT
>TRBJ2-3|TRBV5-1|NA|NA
CASSLAENGLFSDTQYF
TGCGCCAGCAGCTTGGCCGAGAATGGCCTTTTCTCCGATACGCAGTATTTT
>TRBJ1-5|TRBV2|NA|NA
CATRSGPNQPQHF
TGTGCCACCAGGTCAGGTCCCAATCAGCCCCAGCATTTT
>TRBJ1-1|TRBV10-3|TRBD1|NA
CAISATGAVGMDTEAFF
TGTGCCATCAGTGCAACAGGGGCGGTGGGGATGGACACTGAAGCTTTCTTT
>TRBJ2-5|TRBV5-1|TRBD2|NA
CASSERTRGQETQYF
TGCGCCAGCAGCGAAAGGACTAGGGGCCAAGAGACCCAGTACTTC
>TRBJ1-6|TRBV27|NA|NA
CASSLLPISSYNSPLHF
TGTGCCAGCAGTTTATTGCCGATCAGCTCCTATAATTCACCCCTCCACTTT
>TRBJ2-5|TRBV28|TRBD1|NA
CASSSLRGQKTQYF
TGTGCCAGCAGTTCTCTCAGGGGGCAAAAGACCCAGTACTTC
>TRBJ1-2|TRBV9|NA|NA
CASSPPTTNYGYTF
TGTGCCAGCAGCCCCCCCACCACTAACTATGGCTACACCTTC
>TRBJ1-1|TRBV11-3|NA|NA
CASSLDFAQAPEAFF
TGTGCCAGCAGCTTAGATTTCGCCCAGGCTCCTGAAGCTTTCTTT
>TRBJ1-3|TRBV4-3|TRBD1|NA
CASSNSYTGGGNTIYF
TGCGCCAGCAGCAATTCATATACAGGGGGCGGAAACACCATATATTTT
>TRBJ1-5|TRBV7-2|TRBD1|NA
CASSLGQGVISNQPQHF
TGTGCCAGCAGCTTAGGACAGGGAGTAATTAGCAATCAGCCCCAGCATTTT
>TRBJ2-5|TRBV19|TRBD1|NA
CASSPRDRGETQYF
TGTGCCAGTAGCCCCAGGGACAGGGGGGAGACCCAGTACTTC
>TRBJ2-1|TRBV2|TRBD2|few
CASKTSGGYNEQFF
TGTGCCAGCAAGACTAGCGGGGGGTACAATGAGCAGTTCTTC
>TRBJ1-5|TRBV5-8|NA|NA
CASRPAGGMNQPQHF
TGTGCCAGCAGGCCTGCGGGGGGCATGAATCAGCCCCAGCATTTT
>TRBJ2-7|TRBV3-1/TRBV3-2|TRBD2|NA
CASSPTRGSGGFSSYEQYF
TGTGCCAGCAGCCCGACACGGGGTAGCGGGGGTTTTAGCTCCTACGAGCAGTACTTC
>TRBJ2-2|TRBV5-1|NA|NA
CASKPGDTNTGELFF
TGCGCTTCAAAACCGGGGGATACGAACACCGGGGAGCTGTTTTTT
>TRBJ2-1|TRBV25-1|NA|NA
CASSVEIHEQFF
TGTGCCAGCAGTGTTGAGATCCATGAGCAGTTCTTC
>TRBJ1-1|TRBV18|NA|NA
CASSPGTEAFF
TGTGCCAGCTCACCAGGGACTGAAGCTTTCTTT
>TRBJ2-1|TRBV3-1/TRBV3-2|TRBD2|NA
CASSQLAGGLLF
TGTGCCAGCAGCCAACTAGCGGGGGGGCTTCTCTTC
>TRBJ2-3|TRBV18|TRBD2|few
CASSPSGVSTDTQYF
TGTGCCAGCTCACCAAGCGGGGTAAGCACAGATACGCAGTATTTT
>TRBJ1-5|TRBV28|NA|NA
CASSAETDNQPQHF
TGTGCCAGCAGTGCGGAGACAGACAATCAGCCCCAGCATTTT
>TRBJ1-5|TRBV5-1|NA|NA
CASSPNPGTNQPQHF
TGCGCCAGCAGCCCAAACCCGGGTACCAATCAGCCCCAGCATTTT
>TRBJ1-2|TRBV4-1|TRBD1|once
CASSQIIPRQGGDYGYTF
TGCGCCAGCAGCCAAATAATTCCCAGGCAGGGGGGCGACTATGGCTACACCTTC
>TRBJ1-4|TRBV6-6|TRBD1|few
CASTKQGEKLFF
TGTGCCAGCACTAAACAGGGGGAAAAACTGTTTTTT
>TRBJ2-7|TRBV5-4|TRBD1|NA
CASSFGQDYEQYF
TGTGCCAGCAGCTTTGGACAGGACTACGAGCAGTACTTC
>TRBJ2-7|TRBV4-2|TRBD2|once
CASSQVSSGRFYEQYF
TGTGCCAGCAGCCAAGTATCTAGCGGGCGATTCTACGAGCAGTACTTC
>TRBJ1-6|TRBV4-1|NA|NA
CASSQEPPSVGNSPLHF
TGCGCCAGCAGCCAAGAACCCCCTTCAGTAGGCAATTCACCCCTCCACTTT
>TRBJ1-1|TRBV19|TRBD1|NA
CASSYTGGLNTEAFF
TGTGCCAGTAGTTACACAGGGGGATTGAACACTGAAGCTTTCTTT
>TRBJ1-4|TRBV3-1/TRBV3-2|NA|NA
CASRTGRGKLFF
TGTGCCAGCAGAACAGGCCGGGGAAAACTGTTTTTT
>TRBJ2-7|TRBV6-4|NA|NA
CASSEGGGSYEQYF
TGTGCCAGCAGTGAAGGCGGCGGCTCCTACGAGCAGTACTTC
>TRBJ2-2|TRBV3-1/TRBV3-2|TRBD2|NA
CASSQVISGGAGELFF
TGTGCCAGCAGCCAAGTTATTAGCGGGGGAGCCGGGGAGCTGTTTTTT
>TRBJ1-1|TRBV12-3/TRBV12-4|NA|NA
CASSLWENTEAFF
TGTGCCAGCAGTTTATGGGAAAACACTGAAGCTTTCTTT
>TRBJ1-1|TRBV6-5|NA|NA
CASSRGGGSTEAFF
TGTGCCAGCAGTAGGGGAGGAGGGAGCACTGAAGCTTTCTTT
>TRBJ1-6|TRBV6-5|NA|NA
CASSLTGSNSPLHF
TGTGCCAGCAGTCTGACAGGATCGAATTCACCCCTCCACTTT
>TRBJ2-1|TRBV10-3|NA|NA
CAISDRDNEQFF
TGTGCCATCAGTGATAGGGACAATGAGCAGTTCTTC
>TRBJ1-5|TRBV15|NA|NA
CATSGGVFDQPQHF
TGTGCCACCAGCGGCGGGGTTTTCGATCAGCCCCAGCATTTT
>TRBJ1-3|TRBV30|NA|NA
CAWSGSSGNTIYF
TGTGCCTGGAGCGGGTCCTCTGGAAACACCATATATTTT
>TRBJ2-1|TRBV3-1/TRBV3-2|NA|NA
CASSRGLGQQFF
TGTGCCAGCAGCCGGGGCCTGGGACAGCAGTTCTTC
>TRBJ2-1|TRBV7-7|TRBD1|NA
CASSRGQETYNEQFF
TGTGCCAGCAGCAGGGGACAGGAGACTTACAATGAGCAGTTCTTC
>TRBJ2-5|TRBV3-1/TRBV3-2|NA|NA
CASSRQRGAQGAQYF
TGTGCCAGCAGCCGACAACGGGGGGCCCAAGGGGCCCAGTACTTC